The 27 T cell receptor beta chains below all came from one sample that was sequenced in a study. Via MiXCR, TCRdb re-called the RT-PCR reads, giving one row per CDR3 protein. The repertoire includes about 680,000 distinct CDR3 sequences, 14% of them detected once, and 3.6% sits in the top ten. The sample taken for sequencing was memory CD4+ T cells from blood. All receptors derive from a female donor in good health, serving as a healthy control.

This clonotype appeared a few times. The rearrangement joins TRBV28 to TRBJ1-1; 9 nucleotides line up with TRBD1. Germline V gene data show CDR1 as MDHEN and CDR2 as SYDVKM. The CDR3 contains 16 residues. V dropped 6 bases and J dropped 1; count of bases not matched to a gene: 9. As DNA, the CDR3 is TGTGCCAGCAGCCTAACAGGGGGCTCCGGGAACACTGAAGCTTTCTTT. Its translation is CASSLTGGSGNTEAFF.

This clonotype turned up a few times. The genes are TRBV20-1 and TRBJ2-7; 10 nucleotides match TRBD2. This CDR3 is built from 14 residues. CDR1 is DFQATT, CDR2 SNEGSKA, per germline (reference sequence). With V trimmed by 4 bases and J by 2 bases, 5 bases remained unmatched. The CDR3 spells CSATVSGRPYEQYF. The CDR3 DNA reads TGCAGTGCTACAGTTAGCGGGAGGCCCTACGAGCAGTACTTC.

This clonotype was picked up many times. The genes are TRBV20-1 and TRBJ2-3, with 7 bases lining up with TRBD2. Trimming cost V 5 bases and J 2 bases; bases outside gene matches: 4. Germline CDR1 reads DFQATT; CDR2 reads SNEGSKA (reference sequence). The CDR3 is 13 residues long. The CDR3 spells CSAYLAATDTQYF. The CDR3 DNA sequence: TGCAGTGCTTACCTAGCGGCCACAGATACGCAGTATTTT.

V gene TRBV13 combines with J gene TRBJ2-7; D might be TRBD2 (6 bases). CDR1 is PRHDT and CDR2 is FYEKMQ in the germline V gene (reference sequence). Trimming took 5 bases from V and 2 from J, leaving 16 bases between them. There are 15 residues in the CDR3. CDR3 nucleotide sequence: TGTGCCAGCAGCGAAAAGGGGACTGGCCCCTACGAGCAGTACTTC. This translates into CASSEKGTGPYEQYF.

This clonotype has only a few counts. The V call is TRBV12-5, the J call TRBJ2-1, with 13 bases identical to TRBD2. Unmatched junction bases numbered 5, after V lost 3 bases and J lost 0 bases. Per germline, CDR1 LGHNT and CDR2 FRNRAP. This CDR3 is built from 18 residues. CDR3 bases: TGTGCTAGTGGTTTATTTGGGACTAGCGGGATCTCCTACAATGAGCAGTTCTTC. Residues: CASGLFGTSGISYNEQFF. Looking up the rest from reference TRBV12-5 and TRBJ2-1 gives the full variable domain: DARVTQTPRHKVTEMGQEVTMRCQPILGHNTVFWYRQTMMQGLELLAYFRNRAPLDDSGMPKDRFSAEMPDATLATLKIQPSEPRDSAVYFCASGLFGTSGISYNEQFFGPGTRLTVL.

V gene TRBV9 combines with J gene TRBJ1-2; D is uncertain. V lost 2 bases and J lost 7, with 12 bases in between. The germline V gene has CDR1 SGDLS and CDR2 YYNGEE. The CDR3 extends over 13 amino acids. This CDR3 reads CASSVGGFAGYTF. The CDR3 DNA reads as TGTGCCAGCAGCGTCGGAGGATTCGCTGGCTACACCTTC.

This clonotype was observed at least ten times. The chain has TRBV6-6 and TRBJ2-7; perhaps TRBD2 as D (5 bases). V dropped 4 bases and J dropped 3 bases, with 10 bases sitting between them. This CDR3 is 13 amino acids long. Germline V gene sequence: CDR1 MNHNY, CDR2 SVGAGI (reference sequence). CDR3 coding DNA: TGTGCCAGCAGTTCCCTCGGGGTCTACGAGCAGTACTTC. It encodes CASSSLGVYEQYF.

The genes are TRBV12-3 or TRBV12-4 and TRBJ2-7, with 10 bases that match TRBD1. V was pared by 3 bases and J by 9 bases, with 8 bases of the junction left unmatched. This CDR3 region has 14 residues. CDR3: CASSLGTGAGWQYF. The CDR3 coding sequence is TGTGCCAGCAGTTTGGGGACAGGGGCTGGGTGGCAGTACTTC.

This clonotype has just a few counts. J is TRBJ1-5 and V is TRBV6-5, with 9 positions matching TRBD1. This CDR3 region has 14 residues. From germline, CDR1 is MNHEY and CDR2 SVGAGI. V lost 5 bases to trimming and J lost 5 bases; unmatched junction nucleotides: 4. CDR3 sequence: CASSPRDRDQPQHF. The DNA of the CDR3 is TGTGCCAGCAGTCCCCGGGACAGGGATCAGCCCCAGCATTTT.

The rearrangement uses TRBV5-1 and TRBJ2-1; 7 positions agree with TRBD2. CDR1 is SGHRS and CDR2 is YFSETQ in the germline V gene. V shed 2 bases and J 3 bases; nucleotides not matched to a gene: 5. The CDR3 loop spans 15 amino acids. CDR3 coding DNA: TGCGCCAGCAGCTTTTCAACTAGCGTCTACAATGAGCAGTTCTTC. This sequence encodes CASSFSTSVYNEQFF.

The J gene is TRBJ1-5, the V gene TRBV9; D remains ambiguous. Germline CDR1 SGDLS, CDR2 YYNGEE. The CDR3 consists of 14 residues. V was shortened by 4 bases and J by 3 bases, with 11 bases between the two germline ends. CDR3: CASSPGQFNQPQHF. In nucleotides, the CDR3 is TGTGCCAGCAGCCCCGGCCAGTTCAATCAGCCCCAGCATTTT.

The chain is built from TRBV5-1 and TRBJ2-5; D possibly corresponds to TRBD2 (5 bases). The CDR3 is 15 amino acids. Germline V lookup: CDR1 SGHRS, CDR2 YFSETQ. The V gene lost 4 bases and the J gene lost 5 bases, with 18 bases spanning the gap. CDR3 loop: CASSPQGPGRETQYF. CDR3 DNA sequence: TGCGCCAGCAGCCCCCAAGGGCCGGGAAGGGAGACCCAGTACTTC.

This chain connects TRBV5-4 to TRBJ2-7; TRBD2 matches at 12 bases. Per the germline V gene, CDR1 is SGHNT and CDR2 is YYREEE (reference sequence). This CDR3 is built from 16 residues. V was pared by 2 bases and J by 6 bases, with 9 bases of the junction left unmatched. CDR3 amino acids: CASSFSRLAGEAEQYF. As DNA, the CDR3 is TGTGCCAGCAGCTTCTCCCGACTAGCGGGGGAGGCCGAGCAGTACTTC.

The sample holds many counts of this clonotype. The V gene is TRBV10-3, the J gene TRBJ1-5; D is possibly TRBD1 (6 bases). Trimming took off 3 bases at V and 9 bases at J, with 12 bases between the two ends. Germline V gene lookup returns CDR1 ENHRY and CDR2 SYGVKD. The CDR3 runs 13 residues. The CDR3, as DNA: TGTGCCATCAGTGATCAACAGGGAGGGCCCCAGCATTTT. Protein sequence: CAISDQQGGPQHF.

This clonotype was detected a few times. This CDR3 reads CASSLRATRRGNEQFF. The CDR3 DNA is TGTGCCAGCAGCTTAAGGGCCACCCGGAGGGGCAATGAGCAGTTCTTC. The chain carries TRBV7-3 and TRBJ2-1; perhaps TRBD2 as D (6 bases). V was cut by 1 base and J by 6 bases, with 16 bases left in between. CDR3 length equals 16 residues. Germline-derived CDR1 and CDR2 are SGHTA and FQGTGA.

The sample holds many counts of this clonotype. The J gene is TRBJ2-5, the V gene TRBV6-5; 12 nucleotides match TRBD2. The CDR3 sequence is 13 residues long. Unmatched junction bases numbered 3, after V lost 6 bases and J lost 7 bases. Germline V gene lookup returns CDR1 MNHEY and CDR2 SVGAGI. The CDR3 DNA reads TGTGCCAGCAGGGCGGGACTAGCGGGGACCCAGTACTTC. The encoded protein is CASRAGLAGTQYF.

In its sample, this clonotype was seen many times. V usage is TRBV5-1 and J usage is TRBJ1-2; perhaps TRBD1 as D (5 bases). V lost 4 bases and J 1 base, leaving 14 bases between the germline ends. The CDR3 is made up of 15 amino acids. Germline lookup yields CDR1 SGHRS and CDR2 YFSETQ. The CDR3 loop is CASSVDGADNYGYTF. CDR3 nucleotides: TGCGCCAGCAGCGTCGATGGGGCGGATAACTATGGCTACACCTTC.

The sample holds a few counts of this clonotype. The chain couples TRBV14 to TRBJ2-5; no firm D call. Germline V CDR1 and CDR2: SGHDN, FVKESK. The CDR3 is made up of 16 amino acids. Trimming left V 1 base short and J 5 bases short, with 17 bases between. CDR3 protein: CASSQGIGTSPETQYF. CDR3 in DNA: TGTGCCAGCAGCCAAGGAATAGGCACAAGTCCGGAGACCCAGTACTTC.

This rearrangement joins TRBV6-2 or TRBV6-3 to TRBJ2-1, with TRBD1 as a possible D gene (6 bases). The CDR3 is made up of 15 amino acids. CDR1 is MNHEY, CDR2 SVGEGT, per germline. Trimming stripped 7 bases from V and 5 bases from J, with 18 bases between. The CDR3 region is CASTSWGRANNEQFF. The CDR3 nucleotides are TGTGCCAGCACTTCCTGGGGGCGGGCCAACAATGAGCAGTTCTTC.

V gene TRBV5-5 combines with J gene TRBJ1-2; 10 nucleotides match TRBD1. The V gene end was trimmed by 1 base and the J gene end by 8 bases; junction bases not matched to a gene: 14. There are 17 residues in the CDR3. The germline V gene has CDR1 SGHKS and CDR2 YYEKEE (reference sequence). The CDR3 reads CASSLSLLGQGRVGYTF. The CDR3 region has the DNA TGTGCCAGCAGCTTGTCGCTGTTGGGACAGGGGCGCGTCGGCTACACCTTC.

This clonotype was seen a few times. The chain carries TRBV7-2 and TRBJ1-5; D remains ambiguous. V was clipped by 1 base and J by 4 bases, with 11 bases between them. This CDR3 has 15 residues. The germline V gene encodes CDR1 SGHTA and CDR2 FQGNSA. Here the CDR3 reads CASSLVIGRNQPQHF. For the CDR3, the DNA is TGTGCCAGCAGCTTAGTTATCGGGAGGAATCAGCCCCAGCATTTT. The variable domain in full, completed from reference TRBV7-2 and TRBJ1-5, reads GAGVSQSPSNKVTEKGKDVELRCDPISGHTALYWYRQSLGQGLEFLIYFQGNSAPDKSGLPSDRFSAERTGGSVSTLTIQRTQQEDSAVYLCASSLVIGRNQPQHFGDGTRLSIL.

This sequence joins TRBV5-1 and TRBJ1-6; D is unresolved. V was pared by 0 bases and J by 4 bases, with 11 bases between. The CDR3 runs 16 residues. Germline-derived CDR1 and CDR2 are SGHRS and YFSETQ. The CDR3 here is CASSLASQSYNSPLHF. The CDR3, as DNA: TGCGCCAGCAGCTTGGCCAGTCAGTCGTATAATTCACCCCTCCACTTT.

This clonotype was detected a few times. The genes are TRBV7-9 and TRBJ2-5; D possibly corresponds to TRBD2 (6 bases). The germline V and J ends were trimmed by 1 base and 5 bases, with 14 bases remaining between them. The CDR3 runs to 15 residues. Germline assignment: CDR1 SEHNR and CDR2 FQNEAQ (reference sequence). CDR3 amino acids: CASSLEGGVLETQYF. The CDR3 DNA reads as TGTGCCAGCAGCTTAGAAGGCGGGGTGCTGGAGACCCAGTACTTC.

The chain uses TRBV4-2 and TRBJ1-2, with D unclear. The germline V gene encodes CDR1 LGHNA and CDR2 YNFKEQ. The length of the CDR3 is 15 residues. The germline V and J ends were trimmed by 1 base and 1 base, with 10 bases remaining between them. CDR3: CASSQGMADNYGYTF. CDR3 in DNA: TGTGCCAGCAGCCAAGGCATGGCCGATAACTATGGCTACACCTTC.

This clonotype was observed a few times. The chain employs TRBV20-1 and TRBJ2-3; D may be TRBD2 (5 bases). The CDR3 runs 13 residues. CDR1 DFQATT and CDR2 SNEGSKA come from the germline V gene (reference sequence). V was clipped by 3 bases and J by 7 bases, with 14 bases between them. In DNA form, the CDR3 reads TGCAGTGCTAGCCGGGGTCTAGTTAATACGCAGTATTTT. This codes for CSASRGLVNTQYF.

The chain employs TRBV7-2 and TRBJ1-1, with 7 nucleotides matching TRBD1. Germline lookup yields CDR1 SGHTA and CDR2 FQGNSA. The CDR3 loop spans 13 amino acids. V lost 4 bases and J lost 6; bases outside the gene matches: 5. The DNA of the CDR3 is TGTGCCAGCAGCTCTACAGGGGCTGCTGAAGCTTTCTTT. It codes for CASSSTGAAEAFF. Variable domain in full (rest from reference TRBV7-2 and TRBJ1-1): GAGVSQSPSNKVTEKGKDVELRCDPISGHTALYWYRQSLGQGLEFLIYFQGNSAPDKSGLPSDRFSAERTGGSVSTLTIQRTQQEDSAVYLCASSSTGAAEAFFGQGTRLTVV.

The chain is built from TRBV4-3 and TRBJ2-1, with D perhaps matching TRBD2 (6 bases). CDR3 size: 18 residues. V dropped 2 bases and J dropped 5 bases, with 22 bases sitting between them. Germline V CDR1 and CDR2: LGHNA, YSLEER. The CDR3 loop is CASSQMPLSAGQNNEQFF. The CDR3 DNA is TGCGCCAGCAGCCAAATGCCTTTGTCGGCGGGGCAAAACAATGAGCAGTTCTTC.